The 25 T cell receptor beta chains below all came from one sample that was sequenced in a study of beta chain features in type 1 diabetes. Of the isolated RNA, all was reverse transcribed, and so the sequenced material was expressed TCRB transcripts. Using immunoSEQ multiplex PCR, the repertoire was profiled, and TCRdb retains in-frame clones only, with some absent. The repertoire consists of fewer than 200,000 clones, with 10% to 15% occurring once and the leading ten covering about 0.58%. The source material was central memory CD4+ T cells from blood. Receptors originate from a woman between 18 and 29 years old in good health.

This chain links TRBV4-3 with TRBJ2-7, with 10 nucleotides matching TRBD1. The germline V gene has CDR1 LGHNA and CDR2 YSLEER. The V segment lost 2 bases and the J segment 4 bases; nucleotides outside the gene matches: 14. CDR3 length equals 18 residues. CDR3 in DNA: TGCGCCAGCAGCCAACAGACAGGGGGCTTGGCTGAACCTTACGAGCAGTACTTC. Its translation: CASSQQTGGLAEPYEQYF.

The CDR3 region is CASSFRRGRGQETQYF. CDR3 coding DNA: TGTGCCAGCAGCTTCCGTCGCGGGAGAGGCCAAGAGACCCAGTACTTC. This chain connects TRBV11-2 to TRBJ2-5, with 7 bases fitting TRBD2. The CDR3 contains 16 residues. Trimming at V came to 3 bases and at J to 1 base, leaving 8 bases not matched to a gene. The germline V gene has CDR1 SGHAT and CDR2 FQNNGV. Filled out from reference TRBV11-2 and TRBJ2-5, the complete variable domain reads EAGVAQSPRYKIIEKRQSVAFWCNPISGHATLYWYQQILGQGPKLLIQFQNNGVVDDSQLPKDRFSAERLKGVDSTLKIQPAKLEDSAVYLCASSFRRGRGQETQYFGPGTRLLVL.

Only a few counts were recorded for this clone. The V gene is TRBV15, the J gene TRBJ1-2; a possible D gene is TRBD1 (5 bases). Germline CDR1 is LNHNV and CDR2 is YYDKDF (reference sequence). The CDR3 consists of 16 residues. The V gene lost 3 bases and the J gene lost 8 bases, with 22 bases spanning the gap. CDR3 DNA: TGTGCCACCAGCAGCCTTAACTTGGGGGGATATGAGGGCTACACCTTC. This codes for CATSSLNLGGYEGYTF.

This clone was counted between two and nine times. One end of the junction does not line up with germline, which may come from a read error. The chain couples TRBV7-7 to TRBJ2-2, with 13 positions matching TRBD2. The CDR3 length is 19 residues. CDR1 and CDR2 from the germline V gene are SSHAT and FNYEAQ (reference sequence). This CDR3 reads CASSLAALAGGLNTGELFF. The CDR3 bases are TGTGCTAGCAGCTTAGCCGCACTAGCGGGAGGGTTGAACACCGGGGAGCTGTTTTTT.

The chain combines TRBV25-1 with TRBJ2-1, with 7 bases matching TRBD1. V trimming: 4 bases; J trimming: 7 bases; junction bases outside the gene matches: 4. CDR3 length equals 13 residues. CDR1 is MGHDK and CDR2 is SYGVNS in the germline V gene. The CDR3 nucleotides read TGTGCCAGCAGTGGGAAACAGGGGAATGAGCAGTTCTTC. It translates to CASSGKQGNEQFF.

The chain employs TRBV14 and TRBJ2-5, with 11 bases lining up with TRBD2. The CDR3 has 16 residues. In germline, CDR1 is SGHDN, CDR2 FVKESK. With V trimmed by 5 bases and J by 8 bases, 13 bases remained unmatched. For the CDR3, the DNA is TGTGCCAGCAGCTATAGCGGGAGGGCCTCTTTAAGAACCCAGTACTTC. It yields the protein CASSYSGRASLRTQYF.

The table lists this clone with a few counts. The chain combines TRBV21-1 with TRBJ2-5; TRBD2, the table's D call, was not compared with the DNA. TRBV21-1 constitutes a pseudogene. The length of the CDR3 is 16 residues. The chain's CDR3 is CASSLGELAGVETQYF. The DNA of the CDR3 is TGTGCCAGCAGCCTAGGGGAGCTAGCGGGAGTAGAGACCCAGTACTTC.

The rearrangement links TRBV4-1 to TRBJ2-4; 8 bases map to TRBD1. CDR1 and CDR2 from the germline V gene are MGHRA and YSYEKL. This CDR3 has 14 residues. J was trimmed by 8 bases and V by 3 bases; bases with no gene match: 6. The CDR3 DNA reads TGCGCCAGCAGCCAGGACAGGGTAGGAGACATTCAGTACTTC. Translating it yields CASSQDRVGDIQYF.

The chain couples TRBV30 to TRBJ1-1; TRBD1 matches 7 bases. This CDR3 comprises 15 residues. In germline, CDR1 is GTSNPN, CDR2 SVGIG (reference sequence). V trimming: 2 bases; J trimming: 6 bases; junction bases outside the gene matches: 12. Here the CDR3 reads CAWSHYRGSGAEAFF. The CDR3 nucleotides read TGTGCCTGGAGTCATTACAGGGGTTCCGGGGCTGAAGCTTTCTTT. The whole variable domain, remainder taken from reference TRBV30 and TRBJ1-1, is SQTIHQWPATLVQPVGSPLSLECTVEGTSNPNLYWYRQAAGRGLQLLFYSVGIGQISSEVPQNLSASRPQDRQFILSSKKLLLSDSGFYLCAWSHYRGSGAEAFFGQGTRLTVV.

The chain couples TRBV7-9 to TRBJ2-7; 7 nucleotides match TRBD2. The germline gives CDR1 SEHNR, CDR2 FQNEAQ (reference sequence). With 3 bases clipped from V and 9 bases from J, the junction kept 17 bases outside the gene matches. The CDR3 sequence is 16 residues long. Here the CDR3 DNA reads TGTGCCAGCAGCTTTGACCCCGGGATAGGAGAGCGGGGGCAGTACTTC. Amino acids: CASSFDPGIGERGQYF.

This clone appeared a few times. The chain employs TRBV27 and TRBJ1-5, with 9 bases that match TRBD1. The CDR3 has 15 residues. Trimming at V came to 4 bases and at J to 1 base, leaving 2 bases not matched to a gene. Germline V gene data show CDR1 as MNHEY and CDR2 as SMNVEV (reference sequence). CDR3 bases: TGTGCCAGCAGTTGGGACAGGGCGAGCAATCAGCCCCAGCATTTT. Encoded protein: CASSWDRASNQPQHF.

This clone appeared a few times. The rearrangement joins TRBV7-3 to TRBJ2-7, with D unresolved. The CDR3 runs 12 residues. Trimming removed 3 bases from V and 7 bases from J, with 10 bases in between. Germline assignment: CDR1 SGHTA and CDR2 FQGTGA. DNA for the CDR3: TGTGCCAGCAGCTTTAGCCTAAAGGAGCAGTACTTC. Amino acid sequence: CASSFSLKEQYF.

This CDR3 is CASSLGQEGNQPQHF. The CDR3 nucleotides read TGTGCCAGCAGCTTAGGGCAGGAGGGCAATCAGCCCCAGCATTTT. The chain employs TRBV7-9 and TRBJ1-5; the D is unclear. Germline CDR1 and CDR2: SEHNR and FQNEAQ (reference sequence). The CDR3 loop spans 15 amino acids. Trimming shortened V by 1 base and J by 2 bases, and 9 bases separated the two germline ends.

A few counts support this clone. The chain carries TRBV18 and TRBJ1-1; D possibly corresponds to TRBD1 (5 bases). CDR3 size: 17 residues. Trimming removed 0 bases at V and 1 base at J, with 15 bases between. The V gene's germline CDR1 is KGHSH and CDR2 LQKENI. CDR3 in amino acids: CASSPPGLPGGNTEAFF. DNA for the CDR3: TGTGCCAGCTCACCACCGGGACTGCCGGGGGGGAACACTGAAGCTTTCTTT. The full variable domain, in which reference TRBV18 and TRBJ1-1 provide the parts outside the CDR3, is NAGVMQNPRHLVRRRGQEARLRCSPMKGHSHVYWYRQLPEEGLKFMVYLQKENIIDESGMPKERFSAEFPKEGPSILRIQQVVRGDSAAYFCASSPPGLPGGNTEAFFGQGTRLTVV.

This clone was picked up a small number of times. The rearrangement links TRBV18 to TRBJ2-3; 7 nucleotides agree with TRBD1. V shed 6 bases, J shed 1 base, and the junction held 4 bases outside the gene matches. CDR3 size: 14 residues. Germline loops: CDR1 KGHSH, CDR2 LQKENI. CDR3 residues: CASSLGTGTDTQYF. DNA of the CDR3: TGTGCCAGCTCTCTTGGGACAGGCACAGATACGCAGTATTTT.

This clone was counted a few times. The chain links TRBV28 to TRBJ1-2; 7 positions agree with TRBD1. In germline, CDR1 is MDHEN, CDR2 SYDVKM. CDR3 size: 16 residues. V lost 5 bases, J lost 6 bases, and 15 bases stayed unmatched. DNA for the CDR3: TGTGCCAGCAGTCCGAATTCGCCCAGGGGGGAGGATGGCTACACCTTC. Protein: CASSPNSPRGEDGYTF.

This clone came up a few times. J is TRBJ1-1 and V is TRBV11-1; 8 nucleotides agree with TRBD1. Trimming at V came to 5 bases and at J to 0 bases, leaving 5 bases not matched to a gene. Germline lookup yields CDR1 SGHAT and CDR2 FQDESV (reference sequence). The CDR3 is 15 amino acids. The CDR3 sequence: CASSVDRAVNTEAFF. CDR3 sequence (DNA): TGTGCCAGCAGCGTGGACAGGGCGGTGAACACTGAAGCTTTCTTT.

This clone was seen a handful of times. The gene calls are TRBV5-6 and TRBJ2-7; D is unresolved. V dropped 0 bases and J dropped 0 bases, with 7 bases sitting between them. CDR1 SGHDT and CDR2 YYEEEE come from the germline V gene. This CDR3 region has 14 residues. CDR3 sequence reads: CASSLARLSYEQYF. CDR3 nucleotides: TGTGCCAGCAGCTTGGCCAGGCTCTCCTACGAGCAGTACTTC.

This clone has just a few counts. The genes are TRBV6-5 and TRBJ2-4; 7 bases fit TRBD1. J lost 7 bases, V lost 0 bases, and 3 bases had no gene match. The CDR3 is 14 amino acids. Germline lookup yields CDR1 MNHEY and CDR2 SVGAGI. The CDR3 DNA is TGTGCCAGCAGTTACTCCTCGACAGGGAACATTCAGTACTTC. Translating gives CASSYSSTGNIQYF.

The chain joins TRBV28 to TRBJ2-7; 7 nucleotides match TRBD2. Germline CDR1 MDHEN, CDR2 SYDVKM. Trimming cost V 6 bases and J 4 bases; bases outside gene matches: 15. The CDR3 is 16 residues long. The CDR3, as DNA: TGTGCCAGCAGGCCGCCCGTGGGGAGGGCCGGGTACGAGCAGTACTTC. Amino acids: CASRPPVGRAGYEQYF. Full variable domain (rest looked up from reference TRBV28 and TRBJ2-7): DVKVTQSSRYLVKRTGEKVFLECVQDMDHENMFWYRQDPGLGLRLIYFSYDVKMKEKGDIPEGYSVSREKKERFSLILESASTNQTSMYLCASRPPVGRAGYEQYFGPGTRLTVT.

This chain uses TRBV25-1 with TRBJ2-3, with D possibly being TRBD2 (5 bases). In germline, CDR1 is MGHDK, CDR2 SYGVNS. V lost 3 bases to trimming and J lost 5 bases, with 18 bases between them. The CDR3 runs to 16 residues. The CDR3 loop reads CASSDNLRLGRDTQYF. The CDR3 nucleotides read TGTGCCAGCAGTGATAACCTTCGGCTGGGGAGAGATACGCAGTATTTT.

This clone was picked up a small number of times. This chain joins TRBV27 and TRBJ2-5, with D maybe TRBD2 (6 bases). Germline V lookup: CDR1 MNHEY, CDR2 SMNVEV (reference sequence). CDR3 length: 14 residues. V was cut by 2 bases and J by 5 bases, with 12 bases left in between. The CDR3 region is CASSLTSLGETQYF. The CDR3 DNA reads TGTGCCAGCAGTTTAACTAGCCTGGGCGAGACCCAGTACTTC.

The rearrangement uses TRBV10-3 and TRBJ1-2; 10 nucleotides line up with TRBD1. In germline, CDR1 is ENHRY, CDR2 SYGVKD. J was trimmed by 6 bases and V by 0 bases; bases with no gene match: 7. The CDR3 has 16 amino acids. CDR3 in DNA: TGTGCCATCAGTGAGTCAACGCGGGGACAGGGGCATGGCTACACCTTC. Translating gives CAISESTRGQGHGYTF.

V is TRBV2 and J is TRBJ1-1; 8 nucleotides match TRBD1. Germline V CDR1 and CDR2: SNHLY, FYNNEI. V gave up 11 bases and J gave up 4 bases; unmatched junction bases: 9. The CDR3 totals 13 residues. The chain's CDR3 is CAGLQGAGTEAFF. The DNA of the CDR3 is TGTGCCGGCCTCCAGGGGGCAGGCACTGAAGCTTTCTTT.

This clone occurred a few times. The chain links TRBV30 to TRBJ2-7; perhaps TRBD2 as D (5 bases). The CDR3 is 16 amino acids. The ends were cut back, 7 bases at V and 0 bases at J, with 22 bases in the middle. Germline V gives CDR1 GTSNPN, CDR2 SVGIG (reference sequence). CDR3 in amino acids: CAFSRAGLASSYEQYF. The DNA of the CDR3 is TGTGCCTTCTCACGGGCTGGACTTGCAAGCTCCTACGAGCAGTACTTC.